Listed here is a single T cell receptor beta chain. This clonotype was recorded a few times. Its recognized antigen is unknown. One base away there is no much larger clone; base qualities are not given. The germline ends are 7 bases apart after V is trimmed by 5 bases and J by 6 bases. The CDR3 runs 12 residues from the cysteine to the phenylalanine. Of all the DNA, just the CDR3 is kept, 36 bases in frame from base 1. Based on the germline V gene (reference sequence), the CDR1 and CDR2 sequences are SGHAT and FQDESV. The data belong to a study of T cells after yellow fever vaccination (dated by TCRdb to the late 2010s). About the full investigation: The SMART-Seq v4 Ultra Low Input RNA kit was used to prepare libraries from fractions with low cell numbers. To follow T-cell clones before and after primary and booster YFV17D yellow fever vaccination, bulk TCR alpha and beta repertoires were sequenced over time. Bulk PBMC replicates and cell subsets were isolated from blood drawn at multiple timepoints before and after both primary and secondary immunization. Two healthy male donors, one aged 18 to 30 and one aged 30 to 40 years, were included in the cohort. The research as a whole found: Because the study included only two donors, the extent to which the findings can be generalized is limited. A small fraction of clonotypes showed up in both the CD4 and CD8 compartments, probably as a result of convergent recombination. Compared with the primary T-cell response, the secondary T-cell response was faster but weaker, reaching its peak on day 5 rather than on day 15. Because abundant contaminating clonotypes from the bulk population could be contained in FACS-sorted repertoires, computational filtering was required. After the booster, most clones that had expanded after primary vaccination were detected again (nearly 98% of CD4 and 88% of CD8), suggesting broad maintenance of memory.

Sequencing relied on an Illumina NovaSeq 6000. TCR cDNA was synthesized by 5'RACE template switching, which introduced a universal primer site and unique molecular identifiers. Priming of cDNA synthesis was performed from both the TCR alpha and TCR beta constant segments. Library amplification used two PCR steps, and the second PCR step added sample barcodes and sequencing adapters. Sequencing of libraries was done on Illumina HiSeq 2500 (2x100 bp) or NovaSeq (2x150 bp). The original methods were these. Demultiplexing of reads and collapsing into UMI consensus sequences were performed with MIGEC, and V(D)J alignment was carried out with MiXCR. Clonotypes responding to the vaccine were identified with edgeR on replicate PBMC samples, with the criteria of FDR below 0.01 and a log2 fold change above 5 up to day 15. CD4 or CD8 identity was assigned to each bulk clonotype according to whether the clonotype was present at higher abundance in the sequenced CD4 repertoire or the sequenced CD8 repertoire. Starting from the raw public reads, TCRdb applied fastp trimming at Q25, assembled clones with MiXCR and retained in-frame beta chains. Each entry is one CDR3 protein sequence, shown with its most common DNA and genes. These V and J calls originate from TCRdb's pipeline instead of the authors' own analysis. The sample table records 150,000 to 200,000 distinct CDR3 sequences; approximately 9.9% of these occur just once. Clones ranked in the top ten supply around 35% of the sample.

The treatment or condition label, read with the paper, signifies: live attenuated yellow fever vaccine strain. PBMCs were isolated from peripheral blood using a standard Ficoll-Paque protocol. Dynabeads CD4 and CD8 positive selection kits were used to isolate CD4 and CD8 T-cell fractions. RNA was extracted with TriZol from bulk PBMCs, CD4 and CD8 fractions, and dextramer-positive and dextramer-negative fractions. The TCR originated in a man between 18 and 35 years old who received the YFV17D yellow fever vaccine. This specimen was CD8+ T cells sorted from PBMCs, taken 45 days after the yellow fever booster vaccination. Here the chain combines TRBV11-1 and TRBJ2-2; matching of 5 bases hints at TRBD1 as the D gene. The CDR3 region reads CASSIGAGELFF. The sequenced DNA: TGTGCCAGCAGCATAGGGGCCGGGGAGCTGTTTTTT.